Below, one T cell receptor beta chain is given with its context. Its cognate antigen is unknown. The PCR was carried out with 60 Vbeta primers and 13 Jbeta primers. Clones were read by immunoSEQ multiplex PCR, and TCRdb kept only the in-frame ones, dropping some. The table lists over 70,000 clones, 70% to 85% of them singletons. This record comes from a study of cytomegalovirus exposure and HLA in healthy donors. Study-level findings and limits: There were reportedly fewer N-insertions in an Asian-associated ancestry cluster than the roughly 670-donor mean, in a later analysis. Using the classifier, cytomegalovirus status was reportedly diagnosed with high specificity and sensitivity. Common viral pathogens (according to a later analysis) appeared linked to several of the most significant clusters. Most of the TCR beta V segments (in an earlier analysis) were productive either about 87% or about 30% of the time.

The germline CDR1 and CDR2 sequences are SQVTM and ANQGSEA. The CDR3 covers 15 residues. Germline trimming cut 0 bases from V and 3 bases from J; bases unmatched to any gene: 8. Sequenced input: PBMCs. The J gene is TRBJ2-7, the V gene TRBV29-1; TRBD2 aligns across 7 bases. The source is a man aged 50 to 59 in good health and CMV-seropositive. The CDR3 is CSVEEQGLADYEQYF. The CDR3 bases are TGCAGCGTTGAAGAGCAAGGGCTAGCGGACTACGAGCAGTACTTC.